This TCR beta chain originates from a study of shared clonotypes between healthy human individuals. Study-level results: Among the subsets, naive ones generally showed larger estimated richness than memory ones.

Using about 0.2 ug DNA, roughly 33,000 T cell genomes, the sorted-subset replicate PCRs were run. The table came from immunoSEQ multiplex PCR; TCRdb's copy has only in-frame clones and leaves some out. The top ten clones hold 0.39% of a sample with approximately 2.3 million clones, 85% to 95% of them seen once. A word on this clone: Antigen: not known.

There are 17 residues in the CDR3. The ends lost 2 bases at V and 0 bases at J; junction bases unmatched: 6. CDR1 MNHEY and CDR2 SMNVEV come from the germline V gene (reference sequence). Sequencing was carried out using naive CD4+ T cells from PBMCs. The sample's subset: CD45RA+ positively selected. The chain combines TRBV27 with TRBJ1-3, with 8 bases lining up with TRBD1. The sequence derives from a man between 18 and 29 years old in good health. Some clones in this sample may be carry-over from other donors' samples. DNA of the CDR3: TGTGCCAGCAGTTTACACAGGGGGGGTCTCTCTGGAAACACCATATATTTT. Translating gives CASSLHRGGLSGNTIYF.